The present T cell receptor (beta chain) was sequenced within a study of blood T cell repertoires in COVID-19. Across the study: COVID-19 samples from acute and convalescent phases originated in the United States, Italy and Spain. The cDNA or gDNA used as material had been derived from T cells, B-cell-depleted T cells, or PBMCs.

CDR3 length equals 15 residues. V was cut by 0 bases and J by 5 bases, with 13 bases left in between. Germline-derived CDR1 and CDR2 are LNHNV and YYDKDF (reference sequence). The method was immunoSEQ multiplex PCR; TCRdb's version includes in-frame clones alone and lacks a portion of them. Of 300,000 to 400,000 clones in the sample, 80% to 90% were seen once. The chain has TRBV15 and TRBJ1-2; TRBD1 is a possible D gene (6 bases). The TCR originated in a woman between 50 and 59 years old with COVID-19, enrolled during active disease. Specimen: peripheral blood. Here the CDR3 DNA reads TGTGCCACCAGCAGAGATCTCGGGACACTTTATGGCTACACCTTC. It translates to CATSRDLGTLYGYTF. Complete variable domain (other parts from reference TRBV15 and TRBJ1-2): DAMVIQNPRYQVTQFGKPVTLSCSQTLNHNVMYWYQQKSSQAPKLLFHYYDKDFNNEADTPDNFQSRRPNTSFCFLDIRSPGLGDTAMYLCATSRDLGTLYGYTFGSGTRLTVV.